The 8 T cell receptor beta chains below come from one sample, sequenced in a study of PD-1 blockade in classical Hodgkin lymphoma. There was relapse after autologous stem cell transplantation in every patient, and there was variation in brentuximab vedotin exposure. This table comes from immunoSEQ multiplex PCR, and its TCRdb copy is limited to in-frame clones, with some not included. The repertoire includes under 20,000 clones, more than 55% of them detected once, and around 8% sits in the top ten. The source material was peripheral blood mononuclear cells (PBMCs), sampled before the second cycle of nivolumab. Source of these receptors: a human donor with classical Hodgkin lymphoma.

The V call is TRBV7-9, the J call TRBJ2-7; 8 nucleotides match TRBD1. From germline, CDR1 is SEHNR and CDR2 FQNEAQ (reference sequence). The CDR3 length is 18 residues. V was pared by 0 bases and J by 0 bases, with 10 bases of the junction left unmatched. This chain's CDR3 is CASSLALTGEVSSYEQYF. The CDR3 DNA reads TGTGCCAGCAGCTTAGCGCTGACAGGGGAAGTGAGCTCCTACGAGCAGTACTTC.

V and J are TRBV27 and TRBJ1-1; a weak D match, TRBD1 (5 bases). CDR1 MNHEY and CDR2 SMNVEV come from the germline V gene (reference sequence). This CDR3 region has 13 residues. V lost 3 bases and J 4 bases, leaving 9 bases between the germline ends. This chain's CDR3 is CASSLSQGTEAFF. The CDR3 nucleotides are TGTGCCAGCAGTTTGTCTCAGGGCACTGAAGCTTTCTTT.

Only one count was recorded for this clone. CDR3 residues: CAISSRQGAGSGELFF. CDR3 nucleotides: TGTGCCATCAGTTCCCGACAGGGGGCAGGATCCGGGGAGCTGTTTTTT. The V and J genes are TRBV10-3 and TRBJ2-2, with 10 bases matching TRBD1. V was clipped by 5 bases and J by 6 bases; unmatched bases: 9. The CDR3 totals 16 residues. Germline V CDR1 and CDR2: ENHRY, SYGVKD.

The chain links TRBV21-1 to TRBJ2-7; the table's D call, TRBD2, has no DNA check behind it. TRBV21-1 is noted as a pseudogene. This CDR3 region has 16 residues. The CDR3 coding sequence is TGTGCCAGCAGCAAAGAGGTGACTAGCGAGGGGTACGAGCAGTACTTC. Encoded protein: CASSKEVTSEGYEQYF.

V gene TRBV27 combines with J gene TRBJ2-1, with 10 bases that match TRBD2. CDR3 length: 14 amino acids. Germline CDR1 is MNHEY and CDR2 is SMNVEV (reference sequence). V was pared by 3 bases and J by 7 bases, with 3 bases of the junction left unmatched. This CDR3 is CASSFKAGGNEQFF. The CDR3 DNA follows: TGTGCCAGCAGTTTTAAAGCGGGAGGGAATGAGCAGTTCTTC.

This chain links TRBV28 with TRBJ1-3, with a tentative D call TRBD1 (5 bases). Between the trimmed V and J ends, which lost 3 bases and 2 bases, there was a span of 8 bases. The length of the CDR3 is 14 residues. Germline lookup yields CDR1 MDHEN and CDR2 SYDVKM. The CDR3 DNA is TGTGCCAGCAGTTTTTGGGGGGCTGGAAACACCATATATTTT. It specifies CASSFWGAGNTIYF.

V and J are TRBV28 and TRBJ2-5, with 7 bases that match TRBD1. The CDR3 covers 14 residues. V gave up 8 bases and J gave up 5 bases; unmatched junction bases: 11. The germline V gene encodes CDR1 MDHEN and CDR2 SYDVKM. The CDR3 sequence: CASERRGLEETQYF. DNA of the CDR3: TGTGCCAGCGAGAGAAGGGGGCTGGAGGAGACCCAGTACTTC.

This sequence joins TRBV14 and TRBJ2-3; D call uncertain. V was trimmed by 0 bases and J by 4 bases, leaving 5 bases between them. CDR1 and CDR2 from the germline V gene are SGHDN and FVKESK. The CDR3 has 13 residues. CDR3: CASSQDNADTQYF. The CDR3 nucleotides read TGTGCCAGCAGCCAAGACAACGCAGATACGCAGTATTTT.